Listed here are 15 T cell receptor beta chains from one sample, sequenced in a study of Graves' ophthalmopathy and Graves' hyperthyroidism. Amplification of TCR beta CDR3 regions used RNA transcripts. Second-round multiplex PCR followed a first-round RT-PCR using HTBI primers. TCRdb called the multiplex PCR reads again in MiXCR, with one record for every CDR3 protein. In the table there are 350,000 or so distinct CDR3 sequences, around a sixth of which are singletons. The sample was peripheral blood. These receptors originate from an adult man with Graves' ophthalmopathy.

This clonotype was counted ten times or more. The chain employs TRBV29-1 and TRBJ2-7, with no clear D. Trimming stripped 0 bases from V and 1 base from J, with 4 bases between. Looked up from germline, CDR1 is SQVTM and CDR2 is ANQGSEA. The CDR3 totals 12 residues. In DNA, the CDR3 is TGCAGCGTTGAAGACAGTTCCTACGAGCAGTACTTC. Amino acid sequence: CSVEDSSYEQYF.

This clonotype was picked up many times. The CDR3 sequence is CASSRTGASYGYTF. The CDR3 nucleotides are TGTGCCAGCAGCCGGACAGGGGCGAGCTATGGCTACACCTTC. The chain recombines TRBV25-1 with TRBJ1-2; 9 bases match TRBD1. This CDR3 is built from 14 residues. Germline V gene sequence: CDR1 MGHDK, CDR2 SYGVNS. Trimming cost V 6 bases and J 4 bases; bases outside gene matches: 6.

This clonotype was seen a few times. Here the CDR3 reads CSARQSYEQYF. CDR3 coding DNA: TGCAGTGCCCGACAGAGCTACGAGCAGTACTTC. This rearrangement joins TRBV20-1 to TRBJ2-7; a weak D match, TRBD1 (5 bases). From germline, CDR1 is DFQATT and CDR2 SNEGSKA (reference sequence). The CDR3 is made up of 11 amino acids. V was pared by 6 bases and J by 3 bases, with 9 bases between.

This clonotype has ten or more counts. The genes are TRBV5-1 and TRBJ2-7; 8 nucleotides agree with TRBD1. CDR1 and CDR2 (germline): SGHRS, YFSETQ. This CDR3 is 14 amino acids long. The junction had 8 bases not matched to a gene; V was cut back by 2 bases and J by 7 bases. The CDR3 region is CASSLQMTGEEQYF. The CDR3 DNA is TGCGCCAGCAGCTTACAAATGACAGGGGAAGAGCAGTACTTC.

Many counts were recorded for this clonotype. The chain is built from TRBV7-9 and TRBJ1-5, with 7 positions matching TRBD1. Trimming took 5 bases from V and 6 from J; bases not matched to a gene: 7. Germline assignment: CDR1 SEHNR and CDR2 FQNEAQ (reference sequence). CDR3 length: 14 residues. Written as DNA, the CDR3 is TGTGCCAGCAGCGAACAAGGGGGCACTCAGCCCCAGCATTTT. Protein sequence: CASSEQGGTQPQHF.

Only a few counts were recorded for this clonotype. The chain joins TRBV27 to TRBJ2-2, with 7 positions matching TRBD1. V was clipped by 5 bases and J by 5 bases; unmatched bases: 14. Germline lookup yields CDR1 MNHEY and CDR2 SMNVEV (reference sequence). The CDR3 has 17 residues. The CDR3 spells CASSPSPGTETTGELFF. The CDR3 coding sequence is TGTGCCAGCAGTCCCTCCCCCGGGACAGAGACTACCGGGGAGCTGTTTTTT.

This clonotype was seen many times. The chain's CDR3 is CASSYRGVAFF. CDR3 coding DNA: TGTGCCAGCAGTTACAGGGGGGTAGCTTTCTTT. This chain connects TRBV6-5 to TRBJ1-1, with D maybe TRBD1 (6 bases). Germline lookup yields CDR1 MNHEY and CDR2 SVGAGI. CDR3 length: 11 residues. Trimming left V 2 bases short and J 10 bases short, with 8 bases between.

V and J are TRBV12-3 or TRBV12-4 and TRBJ1-1; D ambiguous. The CDR3 totals 13 residues. V lost 5 bases, J lost 8 bases, and 15 bases lay in between. The CDR3 nucleotides read TGTGCCAGCAGTCCCCCCGGCGGGTTGGAAGCTTTCTTT. It yields the protein CASSPPGGLEAFF.

This clonotype was detected many times. The chain recombines TRBV11-2 with TRBJ2-7; 9 nucleotides line up with TRBD2. In germline, CDR1 is SGHAT, CDR2 FQNNGV. V dropped 5 bases and J dropped 2; count of bases not matched to a gene: 7. The CDR3 has 15 amino acids. The CDR3 DNA is TGTGCCAGCAGCGGGGGACTAGCCATCACCTACGAGCAGTACTTC. It codes for CASSGGLAITYEQYF.

In this sample, this clonotype turned up many times. The gene calls are TRBV6-1 and TRBJ2-7; the match to TRBD2 covers 11 bases. Germline lookup yields CDR1 MNHNS and CDR2 SASEGT. CDR3 length equals 15 residues. Trimming cost V 4 bases and J 0 bases; bases outside gene matches: 2. In DNA form, the CDR3 reads TGTGCCAGCAGTGTTGGACTAGCGGGCTCCTACGAGCAGTACTTC. Translation gives CASSVGLAGSYEQYF.

This clonotype was detected many times. The V call is TRBV5-1, the J call TRBJ2-3; TRBD2 matches at 14 bases. Germline V gene data show CDR1 as SGHRS and CDR2 as YFSETQ. The CDR3 runs 15 residues. V was pared by 3 bases and J by 4 bases, with 1 base of the junction left unmatched. The CDR3 DNA sequence: TGCGCCAGCAGCTCGGGACTAGCGGGAGCAGATACGCAGTATTTT. This codes for CASSSGLAGADTQYF.

This clonotype appeared many times. V usage is TRBV7-2 and J usage is TRBJ1-1; the match to TRBD1 covers 9 bases. CDR1 SGHTA and CDR2 FQGNSA come from the germline V gene. The CDR3 consists of 15 residues. V gave up 2 bases and J gave up 4 bases; unmatched junction bases: 5. The CDR3 region has the DNA TGTGCCAGCAGCTTACCCCTGACAGGGGGCACTGAAGCTTTCTTT. Its translation: CASSLPLTGGTEAFF.

This clonotype was seen ten or more times. This sequence joins TRBV6-1 and TRBJ2-7; D perhaps matches TRBD1 (5 bases). This CDR3 contains 16 residues. V was shortened by 5 bases and J by 2 bases, with 19 bases between the two germline ends. Germline-derived CDR1 and CDR2 are MNHNS and SASEGT. The CDR3 DNA reads TGTGCCAGCAGTCCCAGCTCTGGCAGGGTAGCCTACGAGCAGTACTTC. Amino acid sequence: CASSPSSGRVAYEQYF.

This chain connects TRBV6-1 to TRBJ1-2; unclear D gene. Germline lookup yields CDR1 MNHNS and CDR2 SASEGT. This CDR3 is built from 12 residues. The V and J ends lost 8 bases and 3 bases respectively, with 10 bases between them. The CDR3 DNA reads TGTGCCAGCTCGGTGCGGTACTATGGCTACACCTTC. It yields the protein CASSVRYYGYTF.

This clonotype showed up many times. The V gene is TRBV30, the J gene TRBJ2-5, with a weak D call TRBD1 (5 bases). Trimming left V 0 bases short and J 4 bases short, with 12 bases between. CDR3 length: 14 residues. Germline CDR1 GTSNPN, CDR2 SVGIG (reference sequence). For the CDR3, the DNA is TGTGCCTGGAGTGTAGGGGCGTTTAGAGAGACCCAGTACTTC. It codes for CAWSVGAFRETQYF.